The present entry profiles one T cell receptor (beta chain) with its context. These data are taken from a study of blood T cell repertoires in COVID-19. Looked up from germline, CDR1 is MNHEY and CDR2 is SMNVEV (reference sequence). Trimming removed 2 bases at V and 2 bases at J, with 19 bases between. The CDR3 loop spans 18 amino acids. The protocol was immunoSEQ multiplex PCR, while the TCRdb copy is restricted to in-frame clones and leaves out a portion. Of some 290,000 clones in the sample, less than 85% were seen once. This sequence was found in a man aged 55-75 years who had recovered from COVID-19. V is TRBV27 and J is TRBJ1-5; the D gene is possibly TRBD1 (5 bases). Sequencing input: peripheral blood. The CDR3 region has the DNA TGTGCCAGCAGTTTACTTGGCGCGGTGGGAGGGGGCAATCAGCCCCAGCATTTT. It is translated as CASSLLGAVGGGNQPQHF.